This note documents a single TCR beta chain sequence. Its antigen remains unidentified. The sample contains more than one DNA sequence encoding this CDR3. The sample belongs to a study of beta chain features in type 1 diabetes. The CDR3 contains 14 residues. The germline gives CDR1 MNHNY, CDR2 SVGAGI (reference sequence). After removal of 6 bases from V and 2 bases from J, the junction contained 6 bases not matched to a gene. Findings and limits, study-wide: Reduced insertions and increased deletions marked VDJ junctions in type 1 diabetes patients.

The study reverse transcribed the entire isolated RNA, so it sequenced expressed TCRB transcripts. The assay was immunoSEQ multiplex PCR, and TCRdb's table has in-frame clones only and misses some. This table holds about 240,000 clones, 25% to 30% found once. The rearrangement uses TRBV6-6 and TRBJ1-2; 7 bases agree with TRBD1. Sample: central memory CD4+ T cells from blood. The sequence was obtained from a man aged 25-45 years in good health. The CDR3 is CASSWDRLNYGYTF. The CDR3 nucleotides read TGTGCCAGCAGCTGGGACAGACTAAACTATGGCTACACCTTC.